Reported below is one TCR beta chain. These data are taken from a study of T-cell memory formation after mild COVID-19. Study overall: In these data, TCR clusters were largely donor specific.

Trimming removed 5 bases from V and 2 bases from J, with 10 bases in between. The CDR3 has 14 residues. Germline V CDR1 and CDR2: KGHDR, SFDVKD. A single record per CDR3 protein comes from TCRdb applying MiXCR to the 5' RACE reads. The sample includes 250,000 to 300,000 distinct CDR3 sequences, about 17% seen only once; the top ten take roughly 22%. Sample: PBMCs or a T cell subset sorted from them (not recorded which). The V call is TRBV24-1, the J call TRBJ2-3; TRBD1 might be the D (5 bases). This TCR was sampled from a man younger than 35 who had mild COVID-19 (a few samples of this study predate the infection). Cell type and time point are not known. The CDR3 bases are TGTGCCACCAGTGGGGGCCCATACACAGATACGCAGTATTTT. Protein sequence: CATSGGPYTDTQYF.